Presented here are 3 T cell receptor beta chains from one specimen sequenced in a study of T cell repertoires in cytomegalovirus infection. TCRdb fed the reads into MiXCR, producing one record per CDR3 protein. The sample consists of roughly 500,000 distinct CDR3 sequences, around 30% of them appearing once. These TCRs' antigens remain unknown. Here the sequenced sample was cultured PBMCs, taken from culture after CMV antigen stimulation. The receptors come from a human donor in good health (CMV status not recorded). Some clones in this sample may be carry-over from other donors' samples.

The table lists this clonotype with a few counts. This chain uses TRBV5-6 with TRBJ2-1, with 8 bases aligning to TRBD1. The CDR3 length is 16 residues. Germline lookup yields CDR1 SGHDT and CDR2 YYEEEE. The J segment lost 6 bases and the V segment lost 5 bases, leaving 13 bases of the junction unmatched. The CDR3 nucleotides are TGTGCCAGCAGTTATACCGGGACAGGAAGGCTCAATGAGCAGTTCTTC. This translates into CASSYTGTGRLNEQFF.

The J gene is TRBJ2-3, the V gene TRBV6-6; TRBD2 might be the D (7 bases). Germline-derived CDR1 and CDR2 are MNHNY and SVGAGI (reference sequence). This CDR3 has 19 amino acids. The ends were cut back, 4 bases at V and 3 bases at J, with 26 bases in the middle. The CDR3 loop is CASSWTRFQGREGTDTQYF. CDR3 nucleotides: TGTGCCAGCAGTTGGACAAGGTTTCAGGGGAGGGAGGGGACAGATACGCAGTATTTT.

This clonotype appeared many times. The chain couples TRBV7-2 to TRBJ1-6; D is unclear. There are 12 residues in the CDR3. The V and J ends lost 5 bases and 8 bases respectively, with 7 bases between them. CDR1 and CDR2 from the germline V gene are SGHTA and FQGNSA. The CDR3 DNA reads as TGTGCCAGCAGCCCCGGTTATTCACCCCTCCACTTT. This sequence encodes CASSPGYSPLHF. Variable domain in full (rest from reference TRBV7-2 and TRBJ1-6): GAGVSQSPSNKVTEKGKDVELRCDPISGHTALYWYRQSLGQGLEFLIYFQGNSAPDKSGLPSDRFSAERTGGSVSTLTIQRTQQEDSAVYLCASSPGYSPLHFGNGTRLTVT.